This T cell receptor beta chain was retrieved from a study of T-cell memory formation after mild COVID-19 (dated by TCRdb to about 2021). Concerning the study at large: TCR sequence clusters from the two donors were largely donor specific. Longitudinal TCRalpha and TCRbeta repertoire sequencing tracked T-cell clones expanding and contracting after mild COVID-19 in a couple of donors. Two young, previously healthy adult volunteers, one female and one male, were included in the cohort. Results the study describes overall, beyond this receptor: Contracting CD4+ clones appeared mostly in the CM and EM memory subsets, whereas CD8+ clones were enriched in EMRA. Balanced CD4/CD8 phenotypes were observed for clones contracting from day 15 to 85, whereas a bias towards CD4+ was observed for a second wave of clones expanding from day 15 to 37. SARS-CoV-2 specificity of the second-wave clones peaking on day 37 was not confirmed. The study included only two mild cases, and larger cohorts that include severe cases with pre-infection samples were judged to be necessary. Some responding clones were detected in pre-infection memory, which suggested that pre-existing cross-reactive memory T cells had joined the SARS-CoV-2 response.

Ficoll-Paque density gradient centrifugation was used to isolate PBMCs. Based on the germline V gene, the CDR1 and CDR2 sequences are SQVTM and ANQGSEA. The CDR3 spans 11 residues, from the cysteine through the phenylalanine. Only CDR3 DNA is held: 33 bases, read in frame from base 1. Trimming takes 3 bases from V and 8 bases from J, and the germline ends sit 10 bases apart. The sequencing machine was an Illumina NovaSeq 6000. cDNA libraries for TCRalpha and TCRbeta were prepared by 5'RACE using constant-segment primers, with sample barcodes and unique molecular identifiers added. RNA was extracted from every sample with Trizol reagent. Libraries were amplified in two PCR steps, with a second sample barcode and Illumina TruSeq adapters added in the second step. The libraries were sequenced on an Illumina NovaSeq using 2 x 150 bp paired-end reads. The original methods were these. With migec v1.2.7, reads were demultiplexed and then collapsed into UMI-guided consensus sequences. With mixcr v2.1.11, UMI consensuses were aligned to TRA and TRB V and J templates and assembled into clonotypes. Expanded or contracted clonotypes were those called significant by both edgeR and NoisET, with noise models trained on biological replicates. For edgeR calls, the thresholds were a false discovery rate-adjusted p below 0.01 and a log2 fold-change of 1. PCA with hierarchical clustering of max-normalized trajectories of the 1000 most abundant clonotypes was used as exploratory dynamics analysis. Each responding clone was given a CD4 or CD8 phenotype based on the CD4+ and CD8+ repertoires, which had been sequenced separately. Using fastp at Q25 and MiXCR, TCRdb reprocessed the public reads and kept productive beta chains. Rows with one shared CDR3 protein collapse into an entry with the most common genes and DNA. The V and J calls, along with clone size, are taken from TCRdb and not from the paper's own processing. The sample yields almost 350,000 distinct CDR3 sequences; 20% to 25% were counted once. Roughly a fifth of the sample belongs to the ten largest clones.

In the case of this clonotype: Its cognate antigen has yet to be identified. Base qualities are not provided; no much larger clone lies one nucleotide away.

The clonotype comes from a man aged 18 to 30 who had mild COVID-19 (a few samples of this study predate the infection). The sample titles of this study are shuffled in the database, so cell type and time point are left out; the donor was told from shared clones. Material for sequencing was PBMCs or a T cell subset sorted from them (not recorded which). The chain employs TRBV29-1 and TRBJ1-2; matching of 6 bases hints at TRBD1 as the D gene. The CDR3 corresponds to CSVDRGGGYTF. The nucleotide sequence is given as TGCAGCGTTGACAGGGGAGGGGGCTACACCTTC.